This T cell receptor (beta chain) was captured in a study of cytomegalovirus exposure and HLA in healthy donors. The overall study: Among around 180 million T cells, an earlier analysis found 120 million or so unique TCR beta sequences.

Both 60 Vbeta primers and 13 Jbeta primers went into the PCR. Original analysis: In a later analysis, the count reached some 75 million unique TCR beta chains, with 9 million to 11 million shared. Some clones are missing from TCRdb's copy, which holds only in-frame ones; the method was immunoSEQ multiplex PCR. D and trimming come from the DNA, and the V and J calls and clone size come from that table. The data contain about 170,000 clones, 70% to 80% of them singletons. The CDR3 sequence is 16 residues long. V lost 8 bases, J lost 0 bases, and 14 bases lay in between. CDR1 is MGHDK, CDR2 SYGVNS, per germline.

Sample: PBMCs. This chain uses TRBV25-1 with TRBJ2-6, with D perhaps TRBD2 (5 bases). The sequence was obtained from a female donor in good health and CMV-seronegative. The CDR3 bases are TGTGCCAGCTCTGAACGAGGAGGCTCTGGGGCCAACGTCCTGACTTTC. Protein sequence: CASSERGGSGANVLTF.